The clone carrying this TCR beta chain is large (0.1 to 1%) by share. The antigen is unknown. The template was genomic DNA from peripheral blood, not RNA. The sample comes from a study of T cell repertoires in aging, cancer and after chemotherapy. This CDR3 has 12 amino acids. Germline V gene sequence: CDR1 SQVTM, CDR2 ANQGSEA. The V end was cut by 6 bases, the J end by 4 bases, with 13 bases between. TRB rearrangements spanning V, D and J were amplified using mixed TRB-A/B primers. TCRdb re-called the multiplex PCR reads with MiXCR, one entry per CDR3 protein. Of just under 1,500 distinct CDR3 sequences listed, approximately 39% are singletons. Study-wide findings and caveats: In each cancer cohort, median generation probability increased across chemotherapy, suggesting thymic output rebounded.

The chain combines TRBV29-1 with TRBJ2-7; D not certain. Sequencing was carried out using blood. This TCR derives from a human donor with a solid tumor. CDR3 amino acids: CSVVGIGYEQYF. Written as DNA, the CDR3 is TGCAGCGTGGTAGGCATTGGGTACGAGCAGTACTTC.